The source of this T cell receptor beta chain is a study of early T cells in non-severe SARS-CoV-2 infection. About the study: Sequencing of bulk RNA from unsorted whole blood was done, without chain pairing.

This clonotype was seen repeatedly, ten times or more. The antigen is not known. Study-level points and caveats: The VDJdb matching leaned toward anti-spike CD8 responses and overlooked private and CD4 specificities.

Individual cDNA molecules carried attached unique molecular identifiers. Each CDR3 protein is one row after TCRdb ran MiXCR on the 5' RACE reads. Of 85,000 to 100,000 distinct CDR3 sequences in the sample, roughly 9.6% were seen once. Trimming cost V 4 bases and J 4 bases; bases outside gene matches: 6. The CDR3 runs 14 residues. Germline CDR1 reads MDHEN; CDR2 reads SYDVKM. The chain combines TRBV28 with TRBJ2-7, with 8 bases that match TRBD2. The receptor was derived from an adult who was a healthcare worker with PCR-confirmed SARS-CoV-2 infection or an uninfected control (not recorded which). What was sequenced was whole blood. CDR3 protein: CASSSGLAGYEQYF. For the CDR3, the DNA is TGTGCCAGCAGTTCAGGACTAGCCGGGTACGAGCAGTACTTC.